The T cell receptor beta chain described here comes from a study of blood T cell repertoires in COVID-19. In the study overall: The United States, Italy and Spain were the sources of the acute and convalescent COVID-19 samples.

Original processing notes: Reference gene primer amplification in the assay estimated nucleated cell counts. TCRdb's table, derived via immunoSEQ multiplex PCR, lists solely in-frame clones and lacks some. V and J calls and clone size are those listed in that table; D and trimming were worked out from the DNA. The sample has tens of thousands of clones, roughly 84% seen once. From germline, CDR1 is MNHEY and CDR2 SVGEGT. The CDR3 has 13 amino acids. The junction had 4 bases not matched to a gene; V was cut back by 6 bases and J by 2 bases. The material sequenced was peripheral blood. The chain uses TRBV6-2 or TRBV6-3 and TRBJ2-7, with 7 bases lining up with TRBD1. This receptor was obtained from a man aged 45-65 years with active COVID-19. The CDR3 coding sequence is TGTGCCAGCAGCCACGGACAGGCCTACGAGCAGTACTTC. This sequence encodes CASSHGQAYEQYF.